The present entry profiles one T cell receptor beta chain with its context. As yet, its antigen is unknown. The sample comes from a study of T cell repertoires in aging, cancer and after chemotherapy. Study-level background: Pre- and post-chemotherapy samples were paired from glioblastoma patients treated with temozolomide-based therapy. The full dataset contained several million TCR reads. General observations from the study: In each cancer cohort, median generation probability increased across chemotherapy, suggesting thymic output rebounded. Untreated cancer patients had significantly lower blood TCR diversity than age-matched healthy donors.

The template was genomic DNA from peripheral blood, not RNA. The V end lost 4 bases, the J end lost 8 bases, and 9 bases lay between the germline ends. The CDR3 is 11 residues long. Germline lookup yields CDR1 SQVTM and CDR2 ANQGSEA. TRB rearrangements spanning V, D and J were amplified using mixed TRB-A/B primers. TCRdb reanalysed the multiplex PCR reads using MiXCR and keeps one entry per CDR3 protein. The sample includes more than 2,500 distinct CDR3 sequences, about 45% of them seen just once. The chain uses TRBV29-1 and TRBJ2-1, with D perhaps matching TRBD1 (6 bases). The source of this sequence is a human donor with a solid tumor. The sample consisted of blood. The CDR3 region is CSVARGHEQFF. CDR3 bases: TGCAGCGTTGCCAGGGGCCATGAGCAGTTCTTC.